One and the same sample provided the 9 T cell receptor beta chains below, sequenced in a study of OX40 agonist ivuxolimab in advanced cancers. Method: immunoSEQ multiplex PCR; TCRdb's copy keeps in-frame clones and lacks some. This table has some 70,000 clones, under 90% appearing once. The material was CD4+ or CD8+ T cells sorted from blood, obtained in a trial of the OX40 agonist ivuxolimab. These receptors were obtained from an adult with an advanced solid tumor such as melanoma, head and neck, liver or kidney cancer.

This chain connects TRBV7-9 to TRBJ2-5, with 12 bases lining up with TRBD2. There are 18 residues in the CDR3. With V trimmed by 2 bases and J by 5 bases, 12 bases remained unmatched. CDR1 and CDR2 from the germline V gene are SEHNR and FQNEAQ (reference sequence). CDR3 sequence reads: CASSLTERLAGGPETQYF. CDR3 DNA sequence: TGTGCCAGCAGCTTAACGGAGCGGCTAGCGGGGGGGCCTGAGACCCAGTACTTC.

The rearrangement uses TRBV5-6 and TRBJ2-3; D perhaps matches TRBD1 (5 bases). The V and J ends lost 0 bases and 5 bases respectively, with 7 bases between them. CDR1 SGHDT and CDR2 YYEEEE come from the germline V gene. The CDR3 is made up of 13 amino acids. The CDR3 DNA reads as TGTGCCAGCAGCTTGGCAGGGCGAGATACGCAGTATTTT. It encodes CASSLAGRDTQYF.

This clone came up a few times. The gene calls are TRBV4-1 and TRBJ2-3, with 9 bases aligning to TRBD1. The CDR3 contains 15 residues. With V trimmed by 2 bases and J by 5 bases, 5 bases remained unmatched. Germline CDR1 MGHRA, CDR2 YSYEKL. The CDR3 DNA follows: TGCGCCAGCAGCCAAACCGGGACAGGGTTAGATACGCAGTATTTT. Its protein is CASSQTGTGLDTQYF.

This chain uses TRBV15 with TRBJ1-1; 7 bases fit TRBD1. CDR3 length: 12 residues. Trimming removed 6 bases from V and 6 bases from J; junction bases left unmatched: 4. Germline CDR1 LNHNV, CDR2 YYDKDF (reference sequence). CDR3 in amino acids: CATSQQGSEAFF. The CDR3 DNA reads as TGTGCCACCAGTCAACAGGGGTCTGAAGCTTTCTTT.

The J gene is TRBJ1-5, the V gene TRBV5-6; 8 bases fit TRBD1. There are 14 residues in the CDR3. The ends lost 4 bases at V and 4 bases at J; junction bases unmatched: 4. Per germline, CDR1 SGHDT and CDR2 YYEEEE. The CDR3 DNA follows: TGTGCCAGCAGCCTGTGGACAGGGAATCAGCCCCAGCATTTT. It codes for CASSLWTGNQPQHF.

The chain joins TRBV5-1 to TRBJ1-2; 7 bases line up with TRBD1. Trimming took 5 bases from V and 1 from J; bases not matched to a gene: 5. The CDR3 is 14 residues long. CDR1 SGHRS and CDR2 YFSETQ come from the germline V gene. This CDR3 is CASRVGTVNYGYTF. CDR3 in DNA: TGCGCCAGCAGGGTTGGGACAGTTAACTATGGCTACACCTTC.

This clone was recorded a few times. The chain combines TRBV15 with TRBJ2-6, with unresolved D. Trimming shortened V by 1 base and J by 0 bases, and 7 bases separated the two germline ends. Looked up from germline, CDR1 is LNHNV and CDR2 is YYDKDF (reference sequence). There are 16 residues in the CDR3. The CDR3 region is CATSRGRISGANVLTF. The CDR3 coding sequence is TGTGCCACCAGCAGAGGTAGAATCTCTGGGGCCAACGTCCTGACTTTC.

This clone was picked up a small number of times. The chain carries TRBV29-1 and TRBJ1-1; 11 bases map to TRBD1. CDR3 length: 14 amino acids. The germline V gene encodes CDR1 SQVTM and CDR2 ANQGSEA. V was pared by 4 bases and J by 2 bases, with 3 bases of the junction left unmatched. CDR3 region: CSVAGQGANTEAFF. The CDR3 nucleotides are TGCAGCGTTGCCGGACAGGGGGCAAACACTGAAGCTTTCTTT.

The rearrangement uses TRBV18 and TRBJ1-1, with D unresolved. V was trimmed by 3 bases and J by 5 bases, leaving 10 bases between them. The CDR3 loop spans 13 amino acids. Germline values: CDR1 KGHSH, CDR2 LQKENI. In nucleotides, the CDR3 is TGTGCCAGCTCACCTACCCCGGGTACTGAAGCTTTCTTT. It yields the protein CASSPTPGTEAFF.